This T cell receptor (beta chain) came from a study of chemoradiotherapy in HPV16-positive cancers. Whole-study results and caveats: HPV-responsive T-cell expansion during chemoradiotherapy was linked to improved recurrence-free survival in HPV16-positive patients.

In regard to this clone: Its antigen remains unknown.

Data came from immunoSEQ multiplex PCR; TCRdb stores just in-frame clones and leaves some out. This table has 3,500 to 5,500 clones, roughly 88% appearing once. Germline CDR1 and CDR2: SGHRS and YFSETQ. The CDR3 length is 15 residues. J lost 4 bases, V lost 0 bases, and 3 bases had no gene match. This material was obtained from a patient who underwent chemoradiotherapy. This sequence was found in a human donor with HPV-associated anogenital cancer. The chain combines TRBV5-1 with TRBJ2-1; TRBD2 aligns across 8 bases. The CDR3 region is CASSLDGGGYNEQFF. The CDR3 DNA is TGCGCCAGCAGCTTGGATGGCGGGGGGTACAATGAGCAGTTCTTC.